This T cell receptor beta chain stems from a study of human T cells and chemical hapten exposure. TCRdb ran MiXCR on the RACE reads and lists one entry per CDR3 protein. The sample shows 120,000 to 150,000 distinct CDR3 sequences, about 12% of them seen only once. V lost 0 bases, J lost 3 bases, and 11 bases lay in between. This CDR3 region has 15 residues. CDR1 and CDR2 (germline): LGHDT, YNNKEL (reference sequence). Overall study results and limits: Patch test scores rose with PT1 expanded TCR counts, a positive correlation.

In this sample, this clonotype turned up many times. Its antigen is not identified. The time point here: patch test 2, 6 weeks after DPC sensitization. Treatment here: therapeutic diphenylcyclopropenone sensitization with weekly scalp DPC. Sequencing started from total RNA isolated from unfractionated whole blood. The chain recombines TRBV3-1 with TRBJ1-2; unclear D gene. The sequence came from a woman between 50 and 59 years old with alopecia areata. Some clones in this sample may be carry-over from other donors' samples. The sequencing used whole blood, collected in connection with sensitization to the hapten diphenylcyclopropenone (DPC). CDR3 nucleotide sequence: TGTGCCAGCAGCCAAGATAACAGAGCAGACTATGGCTACACCTTC. Translation gives CASSQDNRADYGYTF.